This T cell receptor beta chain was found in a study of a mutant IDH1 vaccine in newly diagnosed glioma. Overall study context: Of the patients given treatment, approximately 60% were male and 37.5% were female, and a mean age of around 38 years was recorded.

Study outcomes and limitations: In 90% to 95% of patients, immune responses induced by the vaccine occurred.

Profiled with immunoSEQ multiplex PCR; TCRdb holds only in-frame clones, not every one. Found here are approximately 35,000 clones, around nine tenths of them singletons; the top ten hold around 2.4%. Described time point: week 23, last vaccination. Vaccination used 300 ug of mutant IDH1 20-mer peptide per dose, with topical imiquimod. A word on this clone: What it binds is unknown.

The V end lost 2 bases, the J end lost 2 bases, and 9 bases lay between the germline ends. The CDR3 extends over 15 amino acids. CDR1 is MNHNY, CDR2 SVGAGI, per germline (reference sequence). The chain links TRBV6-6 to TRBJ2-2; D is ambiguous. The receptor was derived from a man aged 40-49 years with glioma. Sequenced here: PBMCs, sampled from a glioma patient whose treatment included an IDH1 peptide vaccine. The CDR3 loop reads CASSYDVFNTGELFF. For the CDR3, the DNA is TGTGCCAGCAGTTACGACGTTTTTAACACCGGGGAGCTGTTTTTT.